The entry below gives a single T cell receptor (beta chain) sequence along with its context. The data belong to a study of shared clonotypes between healthy human individuals. Donors comprised only Caucasian adults living in Nashville, Tennessee. An assay was performed, and its level was deep. Generated by immunoSEQ multiplex PCR, the TCRdb table keeps only in-frame clones and is missing some. The table lists more than 450,000 clones, roughly 78% of them singletons. Germline assignment: CDR1 SGHDT and CDR2 YYEEEE. Germline trimming cut 4 bases from V and 0 bases from J; bases unmatched to any gene: 8. The CDR3 sequence is 16 residues long.

This TCR was sampled from a woman aged 40 to 50 in good health. Some clones in this sample may be carry-over from other donors' samples. The specimen was PBMCs. The chain uses TRBV5-6 and TRBJ2-3, with 7 positions matching TRBD2. The CDR3 nucleotides read TGTGCCAGCAGCCCGGGGAGGGACTATAGCACAGATACGCAGTATTTT. Its protein product is CASSPGRDYSTDTQYF.